This T cell receptor beta chain was profiled in a study of T-cell reconstitution after alpha-beta-depleted transplantation in children. The CDR3 is 14 residues long. The V end lost 3 bases, the J end lost 8 bases, and 17 bases lay between the germline ends. CDR1 and CDR2 (germline): DFQATT, SNEGSKA (reference sequence). For TCRbeta, the library was prepared with unique molecular identifiers. TCRdb ran MiXCR on the PCR reads and lists one entry per CDR3 protein. The data contain hundreds of thousands of distinct CDR3 sequences, roughly 24% of them singletons. This clonotype was seen more than once but under ten times. The antigen remains unidentified. Study outcomes and limitations: When one year had passed after transplant, most T-cell counts and diversity came from newly produced T cells. Surviving thymic progenitors and recipient T cells were the source of high TCRbeta diversity at day 60 in some patients.

The starting material was PBMCs, mostly from graft donor cells, obtained 360 days after TCRalphabeta/CD19-depleted stem cell transplant. The sequence derives from a boy in the first two years of life who had a stem cell transplant for acute myeloid leukemia, so the T cells may come from the graft donor. The rearrangement uses TRBV20-1 and TRBJ1-5; D gene uncertain. The CDR3 is CSASVPGFDEPQHF. CDR3 DNA: TGCAGTGCTAGTGTACCCGGTTTTGACGAGCCCCAGCATTTT.